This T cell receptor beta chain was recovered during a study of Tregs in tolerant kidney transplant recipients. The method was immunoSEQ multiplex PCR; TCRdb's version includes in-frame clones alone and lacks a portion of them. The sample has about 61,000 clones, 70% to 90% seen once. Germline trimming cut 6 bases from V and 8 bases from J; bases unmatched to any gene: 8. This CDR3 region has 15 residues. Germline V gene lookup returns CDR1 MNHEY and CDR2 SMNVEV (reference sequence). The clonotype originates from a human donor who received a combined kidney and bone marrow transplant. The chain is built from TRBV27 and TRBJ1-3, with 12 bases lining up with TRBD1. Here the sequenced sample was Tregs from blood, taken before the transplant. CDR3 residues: CASRGQGAAWDTIYF. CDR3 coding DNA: TGTGCCAGCAGGGGACAGGGGGCCGCTTGGGACACCATATATTTT.